This record looks at one T cell receptor beta chain sequence and its context. The antigen is unknown. This CDR3 contains 14 residues. V lost 4 bases and J lost 2, with 8 bases in between. CDR1 and CDR2 from the germline V gene are SNHLY and FYNNEI. The data originate from a study of cytomegalovirus exposure and HLA in healthy donors. Study background: Genotyping showed around four fifths of over 350 donors falling in the Caucasian-associated ancestry cluster.

PCR used 60 Vbeta primers and 13 Jbeta primers. Measured with immunoSEQ multiplex PCR; TCRdb has only the in-frame clones, and not every one. Counted here are 150,000 to 200,000 clones, about four fifths occurring once; the ten biggest clones make up roughly 6%. Overall study results and limits: Many donors shared some public TCRs, even though most TCR sequences were rare. In a later analysis, TCR beta V- and J-gene trimming showed a link to a missense DCLRE1C variant.

Sequenced: PBMCs. The chain employs TRBV2 and TRBJ2-2; D is possibly TRBD2 (6 bases). The TCR originated in a woman in her 30s in good health and CMV-seropositive. CDR3 DNA sequence: TGTGCCAGCAGTGGGGGGGATAACACCGGGGAGCTGTTTTTT. It specifies CASSGGDNTGELFF.